This T cell receptor beta chain is drawn from a study of T cell changes during pregnancy in multiple sclerosis. TCRdb's copy holds only in-frame clones and misses some; the assay was immunoSEQ multiplex PCR. The sample contains over 70,000 clones, 94% of which appear only once. The germline V gene encodes CDR1 LNHDA and CDR2 SQIVND (reference sequence). Trimming left V 2 bases short and J 7 bases short, with 6 bases between. This CDR3 region has 12 residues. V and J are TRBV19 and TRBJ2-1; no clear D. The origin of this receptor is a female donor with multiple sclerosis, enrolled in a pregnancy study. The source was peripheral blood, collected in the third trimester of pregnancy. The CDR3 bases are TGTGCCAGTAGTATAAGTAGAAATGAGCAGTTCTTC. Its protein product is CASSISRNEQFF.